This TCR beta chain was captured by sequencing in a study of prognosis after radiotherapy for stage I lung cancer (dated by TCRdb to the early 2020s). Background on the whole study: Around 19 stage I NSCLC patients were enrolled in Nanjing, China, between early 2018 and January 2019. In about 15 patients the disease was a newly diagnosed primary stage I lung tumor, whereas roughly five had oligometastatic NSCLC following surgical resection of the primary tumor. All patients were regarded as medically inoperable, because of comorbidities in approximately twelve patients and refusal of surgery in several patients. The cohort comprised over ten men and roughly 6 women with a median age of roughly 69 years, ranging from roughly 53 to 85 years. Tumor histology was squamous cell carcinoma in more than five patients and adenocarcinoma in under 15. SBRT was delivered in 3 to 5 fractions with a biologically effective dose of at least 100 Gy, and image-guided IMRT or VMAT was used for delivery. SBRT was not combined with any concurrent therapy in any patient. After SBRT, distant metastases developed in about 20% of the 19 patients at a median of 7 months, while the remaining 15 patients had no significant progression. The study profiled peripheral blood TCR beta repertoires from stage I NSCLC patients before and after stereotactic body radiotherapy and related them to distant failure. A total of approximately 38 blood samples from around 19 patients were sequenced, with one sample obtained before and one obtained after SBRT for each patient.

The TCR beta CDR3 region was amplified from genomic DNA by two rounds of multiplex PCR. The first PCR round used primers specific to each TRBV and TRBJ gene, with sequences filed in Chinese patent CN105087789A. The second PCR round used universal primers. The Roche High Pure PCR Template Preparation Kit was used to extract genomic DNA from frozen PBMCs. The libraries underwent paired-end sequencing with 151 bp reads on an Illumina HiSeq 3000. As for the authors' bioinformatics: CutAdapt was used to remove raw reads lacking the multiplex PCR primer sequences. High-quality paired reads were merged into contigs with PEAR. TRB V, D and J gene segments were assigned to each contig with MiXCR by alignment to reference sequences. CDR3 sequences were clustered by base quality and sequence similarity to remove sequencing errors. Diversity was measured as Shannon entropy normalized by the natural log of productive TCR sequence number. Clonality was defined as one minus Shannon entropy divided by the natural log of the number of unique clonotypes. Progression-free survival cut-offs for repertoire metrics were chosen using the Youden index of ROC curves, with analyses run in R 3.5.3. Through fastp at Q25 and MiXCR, TCRdb rebuilt clones from the public reads, retaining in-frame beta chains. Duplicate CDR3 protein sequences are folded into a single record with the most common DNA and genes. What appears here as the V and J calls and clone size reflects TCRdb's work, not the paper's. The sample table shows approximately 51,000 distinct CDR3 sequences, and about 32% are seen once. Approximately 9% of the sample is held by the ten biggest clonotypes.

Here is what the overall study found, with its caveats: TRBV and TRBJ usage frequencies reportedly varied with metastasis status, involving two V genes at baseline and several V and two J genes after SBRT. Unique TCR clone counts fell after SBRT (median about 9,600 before versus 6,000 to 8,000 after; Wilcoxon paired P=0.011). The study was limited by the small cohort and short follow-up, and independent validation of the study findings is required. Tumor specificity of expanded TCR clones was not determined. None of the reported P values were adjusted for multiple comparisons. Post-SBRT Shannon entropy and its change from baseline were lower in patients who developed distant metastases; baseline Shannon entropy was not associated with metastases.

A history of other malignancies or of prior chemotherapy or radiotherapy was absent in all patients, and node-negative disease was shown on CT and PET/CT in all patients. At each of the two time points, roughly 6.5 milliliters of peripheral venous blood were collected into EDTA tubes. PBMCs were isolated by Ficoll-Paque Plus density-gradient centrifugation. Samples were stored at -80°C immediately after collection until analysis. The CDR3 has 12 amino acids, counting the end cysteine and phenylalanine. Just the 36-base CDR3 DNA is kept, in frame starting at base 1. At the junction V is shortened by 5 bases and J by 7 bases, with 11 bases in between. In the germline V gene, CDR1 corresponds to SGHDT and CDR2 to YYEEEE. A remark on this clonotype: The antigen this receptor binds is unknown. A single base separates this from a much larger clone, so it may be a read error.

The rearrangement combines TRBV5-6 with TRBJ2-3; no D segment can be confidently identified. Here the sequenced sample was PBMCs, taken before or after stereotactic body radiation therapy (not recorded which). This receptor was obtained from a donor aged 50 or older with non-small cell lung cancer. The CDR3 is CASRLFVNTQYF. The DNA reads TGTGCCAGCAGACTTTTCGTAAATACGCAGTATTTT.